The clone carrying this T cell receptor (beta chain) was detected many times. This sample was included in a study of T-cell reconstitution after alpha-beta-depleted transplantation in children. Using unique molecular identifiers, the investigators prepared the TCRbeta library. MiXCR, run by TCRdb on the PCR reads, gives a single entry per CDR3 protein. The sample carries around 200,000 distinct CDR3 sequences, 8% to 9.5% recorded once. The V gene lost 8 bases and the J gene lost 6 bases, with 7 bases spanning the gap. This CDR3 spans 11 amino acids. The chain combines TRBV12-3 or TRBV12-4 with TRBJ2-2; no clear D gene. Source: PBMCs from the stem cell graft donor, taken from the stem cell graft. The TCR was taken from a human donor who donated a stem cell graft to a child with acute lymphoblastic leukemia. As DNA, the CDR3 is TGTGCCAGCTCTGGTCCCGGGGAGCTGTTTTTT. This translates into CASSGPGELFF.